The 10 T cell receptor beta chains given below trace back to one sample, sequenced in a study of blood T cell repertoires in COVID-19. Measured with immunoSEQ multiplex PCR; TCRdb has only the in-frame clones, and not every one. This sample has around 160,000 clones; approximately 95% occur once, and the top ten carry around 2%. The source material was peripheral blood. The receptors originated from a woman in her sixties with COVID-19, enrolled during active disease.

CDR3 DNA sequence: TGTGCCAGCAGTGAGTCACCGGGACAGGGAACCTACGAGCAGTACTTC. Translation: CASSESPGQGTYEQYF. The J gene is TRBJ2-7, the V gene TRBV6-1; TRBD1 matches 9 bases. Germline V gene lookup returns CDR1 MNHNS and CDR2 SASEGT. The ends lost 3 bases at V and 2 bases at J; junction bases unmatched: 8. The CDR3 consists of 16 residues.

V gene TRBV7-9 combines with J gene TRBJ2-2; tentative D call: TRBD2 (6 bases). V was clipped by 5 bases and J by 7 bases, with 17 bases between them. The V gene's germline CDR1 is SEHNR and CDR2 FQNEAQ (reference sequence). The CDR3 is 15 residues long. CDR3 nucleotides: TGTGCCAGCAGCACCCCGGGGGAGGTCGTCGGGGAGCTGTTTTTT. Its translation: CASSTPGEVVGELFF. Together with reference TRBV7-9 and TRBJ2-2, the CDR3 gives the full variable domain: DTGVSQNPRHKITKRGQNVTFRCDPISEHNRLYWYRQTLGQGPEFLTYFQNEAQLEKSRLLSDRFSAERPKGSFSTLEIQRTEQGDSAMYLCASSTPGEVVGELFFGEGSRLTVL.

V is TRBV5-1 and J is TRBJ1-6, with a possible D match to TRBD1 (6 bases). Per the germline V gene, CDR1 is SGHRS and CDR2 is YFSETQ. The CDR3 spans 17 residues. V lost 0 bases to trimming and J lost 0 bases, with 10 bases between them. The CDR3 DNA reads TGCGCCAGCAGCTTGGACGGGGGGCGCTCCTATAATTCACCCCTCCACTTT. It yields the protein CASSLDGGRSYNSPLHF. The whole variable domain, remainder taken from reference TRBV5-1 and TRBJ1-6, is KAGVTQTPRYLIKTRGQQVTLSCSPISGHRSVSWYQQTPGQGLQFLFEYFSETQRNKGNFPGRFSGRQFSNSRSEMNVSTLELGDSALYLCASSLDGGRSYNSPLHFGNGTRLTVT.

The genes are TRBV28 and TRBJ1-1; D uncertain. Trimming removed 6 bases at V and 1 base at J, with 6 bases between. The germline V gene encodes CDR1 MDHEN and CDR2 SYDVKM. The CDR3 has 12 residues. CDR3 residues: CASRSRNTEAFF. CDR3 DNA: TGTGCCAGCAGGAGCCGGAACACTGAAGCTTTCTTT.

This chain joins TRBV5-4 and TRBJ1-1, with 8 bases matching TRBD1. V lost 2 bases to trimming and J lost 1 base; unmatched junction nucleotides: 4. The CDR3 runs to 15 residues. CDR1 and CDR2 (germline): SGHNT, YYREEE (reference sequence). For the CDR3, the DNA is TGTGCCAGCAGCTTAACCGGGACAGGGAACACTGAAGCTTTCTTT. This sequence encodes CASSLTGTGNTEAFF. The full variable domain, rest sourced from reference TRBV5-4 and TRBJ1-1, is ETGVTQSPTHLIKTRGQQVTLRCSSQSGHNTVSWYQQALGQGPQFIFQYYREEENGRGNFPPRFSGLQFPNYSSELNVNALELDDSALYLCASSLTGTGNTEAFFGQGTRLTVV.

The chain links TRBV7-2 to TRBJ1-1; tentatively, D is TRBD1 (5 bases). V shed 0 bases and J shed 0 bases, with 8 bases lying between them. Germline V gene data show CDR1 as SGHTA and CDR2 as FQGNSA. CDR3 length: 15 residues. Written as DNA, the CDR3 is TGTGCCAGCAGCTTAGCGTTCAGGGTGAACACTGAAGCTTTCTTT. It encodes CASSLAFRVNTEAFF. Full variable domain (rest looked up from reference TRBV7-2 and TRBJ1-1): GAGVSQSPSNKVTEKGKDVELRCDPISGHTALYWYRQSLGQGLEFLIYFQGNSAPDKSGLPSDRFSAERTGGSVSTLTIQRTQQEDSAVYLCASSLAFRVNTEAFFGQGTRLTVV.

CDR3 sequence reads: CATRDYPNQPQHF. CDR3 nucleotide sequence: TGTGCCACCCGAGACTATCCCAATCAGCCCCAGCATTTT. This chain links TRBV27 with TRBJ1-5, with D uncertain. V gave up 10 bases and J gave up 3 bases, with 13 bases separating them. Germline V CDR1 and CDR2: MNHEY, SMNVEV (reference sequence). CDR3 size: 13 residues.

This chain joins TRBV25-1 and TRBJ1-6; D perhaps matches TRBD1 (5 bases). The V gene's germline CDR1 is MGHDK and CDR2 SYGVNS. This CDR3 has 14 amino acids. V shed 8 bases and J shed 0 bases, with 8 bases lying between them. CDR3 sequence: CASRGSSYNSPLHF. The DNA of the CDR3 is TGTGCCAGCCGGGGGAGCTCCTATAATTCACCCCTCCACTTT.

V gene TRBV7-9 combines with J gene TRBJ1-4; possibly TRBD1 for D (6 bases). The germline gives CDR1 SEHNR, CDR2 FQNEAQ (reference sequence). CDR3 size: 17 residues. The V end was cut by 5 bases, the J end by 3 bases, with 19 bases between. CDR3 amino acids: CASSPSPSGAANEKLFF. CDR3 nucleotide sequence: TGTGCCAGCAGCCCCTCCCCGTCAGGGGCGGCTAATGAAAAACTGTTTTTT.

J is TRBJ1-3 and V is TRBV6-6; D is unresolved. The V gene's germline CDR1 is MNHNY and CDR2 SVGAGI (reference sequence). This CDR3 contains 13 residues. Deletions cut 7 bases from V and 1 base from J, with 8 bases between. CDR3 coding DNA: TGTGCCAGCAACCCGAGGTCTGGAAACACCATATATTTT. Its protein product is CASNPRSGNTIYF.